This TCR beta chain originates from a study of T cell responses to AZD1222 COVID-19 vaccine. Study-level findings and limits: None of the repertoires were sampled until the peak T cell response had passed. Spike-specific TCR breadth and depth rose after two AZD1222 doses. Targeting of unmutated variant regions was reportedly seen in nearly half of spike-specific TCRs. In a largely white British group with more females than males, clonal diversity was possibly underestimated.

Data came from immunoSEQ multiplex PCR; TCRdb stores just in-frame clones and leaves some out. Among 120,000 or so clones listed, 80% to 90% were seen once. The sample holds a few counts of this clone. Antigen unknown. The sequence came from an adult in good health. The input for sequencing was peripheral blood, taken on day 0 of AZD1222 vaccination.

The DNA of the CDR3 is TGTGCCAGCAGCCCCCCGACAGGCCTGAACACTGAAGCTTTCTTT. This codes for CASSPPTGLNTEAFF. The chain uses TRBV5-6 and TRBJ1-1; perhaps TRBD1 as D (6 bases). Germline V CDR1 and CDR2: SGHDT, YYEEEE. Trimming shortened V by 4 bases and J by 0 bases, and 13 bases separated the two germline ends. The CDR3 consists of 15 residues. Looking up the rest from reference TRBV5-6 and TRBJ1-1 gives the full variable domain: DAGVTQSPTHLIKTRGQQVTLRCSPKSGHDTVSWYQQALGQGPQFIFQYYEEEERQRGNFPDRFSGHQFPNYSSELNVNALLLGDSALYLCASSPPTGLNTEAFFGQGTRLTVV.